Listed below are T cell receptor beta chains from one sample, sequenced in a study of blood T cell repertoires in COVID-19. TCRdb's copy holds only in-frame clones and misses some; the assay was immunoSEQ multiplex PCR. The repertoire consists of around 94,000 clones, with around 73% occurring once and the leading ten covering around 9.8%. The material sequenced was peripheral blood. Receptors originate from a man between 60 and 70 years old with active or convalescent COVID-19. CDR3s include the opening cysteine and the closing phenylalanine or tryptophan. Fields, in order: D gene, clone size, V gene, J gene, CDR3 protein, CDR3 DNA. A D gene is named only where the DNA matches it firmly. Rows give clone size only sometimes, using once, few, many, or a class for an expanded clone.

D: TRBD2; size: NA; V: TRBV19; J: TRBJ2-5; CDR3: CASSPGLAGGGQETQYF; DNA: TGTGCCAGTAGTCCGGGACTAGCGGGAGGGGGTCAAGAGACCCAGTACTTC
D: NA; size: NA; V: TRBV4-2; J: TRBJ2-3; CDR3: CASSQDYATDTQYF; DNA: TGTGCCAGCAGCCAAGACTATGCCACAGATACGCAGTATTTT
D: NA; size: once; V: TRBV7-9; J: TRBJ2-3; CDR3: CASSLLSVSTDTQYF; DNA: TGTGCCAGCAGCTTACTTTCCGTTAGCACAGATACGCAGTATTTT
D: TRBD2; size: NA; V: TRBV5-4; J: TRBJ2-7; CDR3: CASSGGTTRSYEQYF; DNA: TGTGCCAGCAGCGGGGGGACTACCCGCTCCTACGAGCAGTACTTC
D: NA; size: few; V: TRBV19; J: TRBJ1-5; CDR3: CASSIGHLVNQPQHF; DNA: TGTGCCAGTAGTATTGGGCACCTGGTCAATCAGCCCCAGCATTTT
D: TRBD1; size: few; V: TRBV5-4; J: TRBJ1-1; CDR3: CASSAGQTHTNTEAFF; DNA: TGTGCCAGCAGCGCGGGACAGACCCATACGAACACTGAAGCTTTCTTT
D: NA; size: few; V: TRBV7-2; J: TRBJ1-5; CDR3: CASSWGVLSNQPQHF; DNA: TGTGCCAGCAGCTGGGGGGTCCTTAGCAATCAGCCCCAGCATTTT
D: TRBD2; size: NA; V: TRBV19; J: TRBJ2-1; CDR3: CASTPTSGRASSYNEQFF; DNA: TGTGCCAGTACCCCGACTAGCGGGAGGGCGAGCTCCTACAATGAGCAGTTCTTC
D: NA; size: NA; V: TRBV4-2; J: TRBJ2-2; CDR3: CASSPPRNTGELFF; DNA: TGTGCCAGCAGCCCGCCGCGGAACACCGGGGAGCTGTTTTTT
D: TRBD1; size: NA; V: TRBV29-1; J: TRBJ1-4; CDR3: CSGGQGREKLFF; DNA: TGCAGCGGAGGACAGGGTCGAGAAAAACTGTTTTTT
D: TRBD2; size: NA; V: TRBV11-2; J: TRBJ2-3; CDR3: CASSSVAGASTDTQYF; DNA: TGTGCCAGCAGCTCCGTAGCGGGAGCTAGCACAGATACGCAGTATTTT
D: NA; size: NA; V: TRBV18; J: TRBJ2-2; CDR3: CASSPPGSGELFF; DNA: TGTGCCAGCTCACCACCGGGCAGCGGGGAGCTGTTTTTT
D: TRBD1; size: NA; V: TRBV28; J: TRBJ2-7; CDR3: CASSLAGTGVYEQYF; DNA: TGTGCCAGCAGTTTAGCCGGGACAGGTGTCTACGAGCAGTACTTC
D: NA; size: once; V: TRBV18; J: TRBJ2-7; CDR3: CASSSNRDEQYF; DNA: TGTGCCAGCTCATCCAACAGGGACGAGCAGTACTTC
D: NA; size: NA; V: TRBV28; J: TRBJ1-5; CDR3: CASSVPTGDQPQHF; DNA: TGTGCCAGCAGTGTTCCTACAGGTGATCAGCCCCAGCATTTT